This TCR beta chain was identified during a study of blood T cell repertoires in COVID-19. Study-level background: From the United States, Italy and Spain came samples of acute and convalescent COVID-19. T cells, B-cell-depleted T cells, or PBMCs supplied cDNA or gDNA.

V was shortened by 2 bases and J by 3 bases, with 7 bases between the two germline ends. The length of the CDR3 is 13 residues. Per the germline V gene, CDR1 is WSHSY and CDR2 is SAAADI. Authors' processing steps: Scientists estimated how many nucleated cells there were by amplifying reference gene primers. Sequenced by immunoSEQ multiplex PCR; TCRdb stores in-frame clones only, minus some. D and trimming come from the DNA, and the V and J calls and clone size come from that table. This sample yields about 97,000 clones, of which about 86% are seen a single time; approximately 15% belongs to the top ten.

The V and J genes are TRBV10-2 and TRBJ1-1; D remains unclear. The TCR comes from a human donor in a cohort sampled during active COVID-19. The sample comprised peripheral blood. CDR3 amino acids: CASSEQSHTEAFF. CDR3 bases: TGCGCCAGCAGTGAGCAATCCCACACTGAAGCTTTCTTT.